The source of this TCR beta chain is a study of sequential checkpoint blockade in melanoma. Study summary: Matched biopsies came pretreatment and at week 13 for about 24 patients. Notes on the study in general: Response in arm A was associated with pretreatment TIL clonality. Patients with week-13 increases in T-cell fraction and clonality benefited about 30 times more often.

The repertoire was sequenced with immunoSEQ multiplex PCR; TCRdb's copy has only in-frame clones and lacks some. The data contain roughly 8,500 clones, roughly 25% of them singletons. This clone showed up just a few times. Its antigen is unknown. CDR3 length: 13 amino acids. The junction had 2 bases not matched to a gene; V was cut back by 4 bases and J by 3 bases. In germline, CDR1 is GTSNPN, CDR2 SVGIG (reference sequence). Treatment of the sample: randomized to nivolumab then ipilimumab (arm A) or the reverse (arm B). The receptor was derived from a human donor with melanoma. The specimen comprised tumor tissue (inferred from file names), sampled from a patient given nivolumab and ipilimumab in sequence. The chain uses TRBV30 and TRBJ1-2, with 10 positions matching TRBD1. This CDR3 reads CAWMTGGYYGYTF. In DNA form, the CDR3 reads TGTGCCTGGATGACAGGGGGCTACTATGGCTACACCTTC. Filled out from reference TRBV30 and TRBJ1-2, the complete variable domain reads SQTIHQWPATLVQPVGSPLSLECTVEGTSNPNLYWYRQAAGRGLQLLFYSVGIGQISSEVPQNLSASRPQDRQFILSSKKLLLSDSGFYLCAWMTGGYYGYTFGSGTRLTVV.